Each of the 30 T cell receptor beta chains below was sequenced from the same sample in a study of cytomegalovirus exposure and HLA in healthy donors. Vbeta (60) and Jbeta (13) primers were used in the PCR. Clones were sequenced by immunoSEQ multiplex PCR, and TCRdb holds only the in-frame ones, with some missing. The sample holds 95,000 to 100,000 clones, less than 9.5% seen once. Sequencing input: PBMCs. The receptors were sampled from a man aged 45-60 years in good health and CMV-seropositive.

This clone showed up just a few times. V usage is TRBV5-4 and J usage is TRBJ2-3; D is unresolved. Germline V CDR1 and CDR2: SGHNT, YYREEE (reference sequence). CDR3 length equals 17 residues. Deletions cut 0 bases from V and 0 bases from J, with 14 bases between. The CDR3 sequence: CASSLDSRRTSTDTQYF. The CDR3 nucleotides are TGTGCCAGCAGCTTGGACAGCCGCCGTACTAGCACAGATACGCAGTATTTT.

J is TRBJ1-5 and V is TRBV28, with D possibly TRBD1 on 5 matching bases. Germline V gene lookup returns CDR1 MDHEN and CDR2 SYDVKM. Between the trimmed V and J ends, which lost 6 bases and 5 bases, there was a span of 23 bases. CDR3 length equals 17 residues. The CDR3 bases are TGTGCCAGCAGCCCCGTATTGGGAGGTGGAGGGGATCAGCCCCAGCATTTT. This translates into CASSPVLGGGGDQPQHF.

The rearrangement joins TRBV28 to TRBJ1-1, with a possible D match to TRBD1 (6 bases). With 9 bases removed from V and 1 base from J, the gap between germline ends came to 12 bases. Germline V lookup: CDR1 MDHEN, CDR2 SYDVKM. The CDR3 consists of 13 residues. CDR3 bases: TGTGCCAGTGGTCTGACAGGGAACACTGAAGCTTTCTTT. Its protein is CASGLTGNTEAFF.

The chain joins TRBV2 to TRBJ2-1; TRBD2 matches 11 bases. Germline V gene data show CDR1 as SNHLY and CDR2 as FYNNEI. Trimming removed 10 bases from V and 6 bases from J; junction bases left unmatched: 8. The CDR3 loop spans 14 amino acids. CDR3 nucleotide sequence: TGTGCCACCTCGGGACTAGCGGAGATCAATGAGCAGTTCTTC. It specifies CATSGLAEINEQFF.

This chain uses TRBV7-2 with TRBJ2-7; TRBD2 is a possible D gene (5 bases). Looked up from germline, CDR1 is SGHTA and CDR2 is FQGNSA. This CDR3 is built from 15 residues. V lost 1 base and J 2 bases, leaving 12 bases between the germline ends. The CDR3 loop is CASSLVSGIPYEQYF. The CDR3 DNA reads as TGTGCCAGCAGCTTAGTGTCCGGGATCCCCTACGAGCAGTACTTC. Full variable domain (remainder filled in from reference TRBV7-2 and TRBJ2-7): GAGVSQSPSNKVTEKGKDVELRCDPISGHTALYWYRQSLGQGLEFLIYFQGNSAPDKSGLPSDRFSAERTGGSVSTLTIQRTQQEDSAVYLCASSLVSGIPYEQYFGPGTRLTVT.

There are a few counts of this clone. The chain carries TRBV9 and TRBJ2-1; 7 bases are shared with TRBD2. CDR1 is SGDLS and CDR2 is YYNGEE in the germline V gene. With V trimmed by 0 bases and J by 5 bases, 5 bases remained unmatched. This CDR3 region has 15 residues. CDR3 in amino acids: CASSVEGGSNNEQFF. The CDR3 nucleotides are TGTGCCAGCAGCGTAGAGGGCGGGAGTAACAATGAGCAGTTCTTC.

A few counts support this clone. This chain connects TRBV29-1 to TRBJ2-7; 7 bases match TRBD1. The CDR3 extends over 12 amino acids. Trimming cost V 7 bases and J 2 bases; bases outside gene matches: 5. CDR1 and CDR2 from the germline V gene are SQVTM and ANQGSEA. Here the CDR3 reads CSATGQAYEQYF. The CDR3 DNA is TGCAGCGCCACCGGACAGGCCTACGAGCAGTACTTC.

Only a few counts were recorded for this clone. The CDR3 bases are TGTGCCAGCAGTCCCCGCAGGGGCCATGGCTACACCTTC. Its protein is CASSPRRGHGYTF. This chain uses TRBV27 with TRBJ1-2; weak D call: TRBD1 (6 bases). Trimming stripped 5 bases from V and 6 bases from J, with 13 bases between. Germline CDR1 MNHEY, CDR2 SMNVEV (reference sequence). The CDR3 is 13 amino acids.

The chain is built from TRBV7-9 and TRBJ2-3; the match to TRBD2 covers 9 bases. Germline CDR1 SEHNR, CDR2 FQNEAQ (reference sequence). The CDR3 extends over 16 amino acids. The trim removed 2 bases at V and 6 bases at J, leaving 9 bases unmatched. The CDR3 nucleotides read TGTGCCAGCAGCTTATACGGCGGGAGGGTCGCGGATACGCAGTATTTT. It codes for CASSLYGGRVADTQYF.

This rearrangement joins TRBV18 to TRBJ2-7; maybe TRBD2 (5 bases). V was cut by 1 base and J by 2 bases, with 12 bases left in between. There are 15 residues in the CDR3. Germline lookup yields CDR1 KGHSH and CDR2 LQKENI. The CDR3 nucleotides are TGTGCCAGCTCACCACGGAACGGACTGCCCTACGAGCAGTACTTC. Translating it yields CASSPRNGLPYEQYF.

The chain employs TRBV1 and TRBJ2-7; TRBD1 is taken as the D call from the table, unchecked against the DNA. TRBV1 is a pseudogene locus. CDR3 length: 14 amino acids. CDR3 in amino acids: CTSSQVGTAYEQYF. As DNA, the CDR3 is TGCACCAGCAGCCAAGTCGGGACAGCCTACGAGCAGTACTTC.

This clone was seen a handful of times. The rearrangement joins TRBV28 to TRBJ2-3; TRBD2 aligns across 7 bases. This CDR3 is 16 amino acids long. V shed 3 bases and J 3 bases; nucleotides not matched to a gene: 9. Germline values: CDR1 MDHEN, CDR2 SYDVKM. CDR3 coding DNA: TGTGCCAGCAGTTTGGGTGTCGGGAGGCGGACAGATACGCAGTATTTT. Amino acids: CASSLGVGRRTDTQYF.

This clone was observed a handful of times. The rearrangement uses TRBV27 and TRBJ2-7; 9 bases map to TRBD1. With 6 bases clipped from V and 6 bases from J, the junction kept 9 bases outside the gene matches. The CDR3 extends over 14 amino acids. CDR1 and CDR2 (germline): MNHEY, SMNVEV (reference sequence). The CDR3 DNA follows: TGTGCCAGCAGCGGGGGGACAGGGAGGCGCGAGCAGTACTTC. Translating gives CASSGGTGRREQYF.

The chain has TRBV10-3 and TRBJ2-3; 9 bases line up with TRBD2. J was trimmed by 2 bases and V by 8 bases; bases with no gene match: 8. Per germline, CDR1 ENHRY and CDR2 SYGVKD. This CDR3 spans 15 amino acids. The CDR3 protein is CAIREREVYTDTQYF. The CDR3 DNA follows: TGTGCCATCCGGGAGCGGGAGGTATACACAGATACGCAGTATTTT.

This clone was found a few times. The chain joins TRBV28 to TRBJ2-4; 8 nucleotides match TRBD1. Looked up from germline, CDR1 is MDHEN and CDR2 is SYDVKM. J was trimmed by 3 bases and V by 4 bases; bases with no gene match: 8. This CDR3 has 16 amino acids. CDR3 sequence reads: CASSSQGQGVKNIQYF. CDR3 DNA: TGTGCCAGCAGTTCTCAAGGACAGGGTGTCAAAAACATTCAGTACTTC.

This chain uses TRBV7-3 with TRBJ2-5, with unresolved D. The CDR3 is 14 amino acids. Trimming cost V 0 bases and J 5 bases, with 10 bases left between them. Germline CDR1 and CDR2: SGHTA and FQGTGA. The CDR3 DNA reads TGTGCCAGCAGCTTAACGGGCAATCGGGAGACCCAGTACTTC. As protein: CASSLTGNRETQYF.

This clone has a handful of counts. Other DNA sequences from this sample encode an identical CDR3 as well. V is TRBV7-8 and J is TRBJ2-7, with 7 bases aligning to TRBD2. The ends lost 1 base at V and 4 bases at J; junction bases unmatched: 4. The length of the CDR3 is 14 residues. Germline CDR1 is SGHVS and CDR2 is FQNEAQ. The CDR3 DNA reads TGTGCCAGCAGCTTAGGTACTAGCGATTACGAGCAGTACTTC. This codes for CASSLGTSDYEQYF.

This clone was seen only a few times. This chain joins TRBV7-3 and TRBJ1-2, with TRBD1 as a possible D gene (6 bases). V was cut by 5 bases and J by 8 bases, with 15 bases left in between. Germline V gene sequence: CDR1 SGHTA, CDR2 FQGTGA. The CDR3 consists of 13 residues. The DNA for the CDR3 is TGTGCCAGCAGCCATGGACAGATGGGAGGCTACACCTTC. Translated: CASSHGQMGGYTF.

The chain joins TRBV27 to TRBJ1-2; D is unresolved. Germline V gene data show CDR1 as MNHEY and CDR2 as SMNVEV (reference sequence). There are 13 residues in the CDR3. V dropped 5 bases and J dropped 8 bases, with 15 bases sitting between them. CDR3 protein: CASSQRGLTGYTF. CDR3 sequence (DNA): TGTGCCAGCAGTCAACGAGGACTCACGGGCTACACCTTC.

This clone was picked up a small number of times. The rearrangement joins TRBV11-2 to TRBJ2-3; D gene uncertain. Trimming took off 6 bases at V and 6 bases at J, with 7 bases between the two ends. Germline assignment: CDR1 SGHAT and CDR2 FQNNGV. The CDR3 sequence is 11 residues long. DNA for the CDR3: TGTGCCAGCAGTCACACCGATACGCAGTATTTT. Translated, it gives CASSHTDTQYF.

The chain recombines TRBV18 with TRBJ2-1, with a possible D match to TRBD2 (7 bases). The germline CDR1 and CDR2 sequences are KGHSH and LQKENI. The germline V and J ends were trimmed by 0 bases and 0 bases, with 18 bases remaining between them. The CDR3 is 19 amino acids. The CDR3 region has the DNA TGTGCCAGCTCACCACCGGTTCCCCGGGGGGCCCACTCCTACAATGAGCAGTTCTTC. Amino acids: CASSPPVPRGAHSYNEQFF.

The CDR3 reads CASSHARGDTEAFF. Here the CDR3 DNA reads TGTGCCAGCAGCCACGCCCGGGGTGACACTGAAGCTTTCTTT. The gene calls are TRBV9 and TRBJ1-1; no reliable D call. CDR3 length: 14 residues. The germline V and J ends were trimmed by 4 bases and 3 bases, with 13 bases remaining between them. Germline loops: CDR1 SGDLS, CDR2 YYNGEE.

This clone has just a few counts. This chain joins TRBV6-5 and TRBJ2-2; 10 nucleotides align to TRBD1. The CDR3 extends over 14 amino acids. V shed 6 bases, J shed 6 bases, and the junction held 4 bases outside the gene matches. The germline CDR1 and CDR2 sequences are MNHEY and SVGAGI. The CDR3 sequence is CASRRQGAPGELFF. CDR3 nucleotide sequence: TGTGCCAGCAGGAGACAGGGGGCGCCCGGGGAGCTGTTTTTT.

CDR3 amino acids: CASSLGPNTEAFF. The CDR3, as DNA: TGTGCCAGCAGTTTGGGCCCGAACACTGAAGCTTTCTTT. This chain links TRBV27 with TRBJ1-1; D gene unclear. V lost 3 bases and J 1 base, leaving 6 bases between the germline ends. The germline gives CDR1 MNHEY, CDR2 SMNVEV (reference sequence). This CDR3 is 13 amino acids long.

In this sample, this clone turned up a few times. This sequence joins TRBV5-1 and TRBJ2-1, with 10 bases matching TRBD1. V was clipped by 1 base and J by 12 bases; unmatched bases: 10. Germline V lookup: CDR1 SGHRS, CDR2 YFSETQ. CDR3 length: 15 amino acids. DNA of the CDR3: TGCGCCAGCAGCTTGCGACAGGGGGCCAACAACGGGCAGTTCTTC. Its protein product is CASSLRQGANNGQFF. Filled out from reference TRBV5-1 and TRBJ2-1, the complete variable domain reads KAGVTQTPRYLIKTRGQQVTLSCSPISGHRSVSWYQQTPGQGLQFLFEYFSETQRNKGNFPGRFSGRQFSNSRSEMNVSTLELGDSALYLCASSLRQGANNGQFFGPGTRLTVL.

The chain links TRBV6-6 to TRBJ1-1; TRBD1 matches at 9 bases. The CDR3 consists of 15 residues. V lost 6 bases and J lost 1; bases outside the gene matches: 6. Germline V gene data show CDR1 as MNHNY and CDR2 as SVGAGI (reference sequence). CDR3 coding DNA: TGTGCCAGCAGACCCGGGGACAGGGAGAACACTGAAGCTTTCTTT. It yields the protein CASRPGDRENTEAFF.

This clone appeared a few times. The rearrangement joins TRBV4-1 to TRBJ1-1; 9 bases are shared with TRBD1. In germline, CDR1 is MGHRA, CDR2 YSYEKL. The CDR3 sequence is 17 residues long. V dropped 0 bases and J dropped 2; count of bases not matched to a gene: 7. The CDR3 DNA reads TGCGCCAGCAGCCAAGAGGTTTGGACAGGGGCTAACACTGAAGCTTTCTTT. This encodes CASSQEVWTGANTEAFF.

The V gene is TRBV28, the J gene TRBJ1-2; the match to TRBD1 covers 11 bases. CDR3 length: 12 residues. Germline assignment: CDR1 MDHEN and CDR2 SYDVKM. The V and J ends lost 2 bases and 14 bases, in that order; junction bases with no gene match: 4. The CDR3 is CASSLGDRGKTF. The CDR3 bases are TGTGCCAGCAGTTTAGGGGACAGGGGGAAGACCTTC.

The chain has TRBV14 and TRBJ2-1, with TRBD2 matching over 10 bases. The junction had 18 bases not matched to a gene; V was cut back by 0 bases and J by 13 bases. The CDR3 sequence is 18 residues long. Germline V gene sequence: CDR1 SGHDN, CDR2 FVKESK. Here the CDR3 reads CASSQDRLWTSGIRAQFF. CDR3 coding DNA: TGTGCCAGCAGCCAAGATCGGTTATGGACTAGCGGTATTCGGGCACAGTTCTTC.

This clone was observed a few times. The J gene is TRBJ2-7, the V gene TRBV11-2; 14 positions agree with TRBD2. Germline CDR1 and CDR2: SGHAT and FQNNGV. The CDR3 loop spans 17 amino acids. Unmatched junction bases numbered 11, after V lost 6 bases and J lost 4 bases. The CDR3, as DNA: TGTGCCAGCAGGTCGACTAGCGGGAGGGCCCTCGGGTACGAGCAGTACTTC. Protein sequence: CASRSTSGRALGYEQYF.